The rows below give T cell receptor beta chains drawn from one sample of a study of blood T cell repertoires in COVID-19. The assay was immunoSEQ multiplex PCR, and TCRdb's table has in-frame clones only and misses some. Of roughly 60,000 clones listed, roughly 86% are singletons. Input material: peripheral blood. The receptors here all came from a man between 50 and 59 years old with active COVID-19. Each CDR3 is given with its conserved first and last residue. A D gene is named only where the DNA matches it firmly. Clone size is shown for a subset of rows, as once, few, many or a class of expanded clone.

TRBJ2-7 | TRBD1 | TRBV12-5 | . | TGTGCTAGTGGTCAAGACAGGGTTCGCACCTACGAGCAGTACTTC | CASGQDRVRTYEQYF
TRBJ2-5 | . | TRBV2 | . | TGTGCCAGCAATGGGGGCCGGAAGACCCAGTACTTC | CASNGGRKTQYF
TRBJ1-1 | . | TRBV6-5 | . | TGTGCCAGCAGTTACTCCGGAGGGCGTCAAGCTTTCTTT | CASSYSGGRQAFF
TRBJ1-5 | . | TRBV19 | . | TGTGCCAGTAATAGACAGGAAACCCCTAATCAGCCCCAGCATTTT | CASNRQETPNQPQHF
TRBJ2-1 | . | TRBV7-6 | . | TGTGCCAGCAGCCCGGGATGGGGACAAGCTCGGGATGAGCAGTTCTTC | CASSPGWGQARDEQFF
TRBJ1-4 | . | TRBV3-1/TRBV3-2 | . | TGTGCCAGCAGCCCGGGGGGTGAAAAACTGTTTTTT | CASSPGGEKLFF
TRBJ1-1 | . | TRBV6-2/TRBV6-3 | . | TGTGCCAGCAGTTTGCAGGGATCTCTACTGAACACTGAAGCTTTCTTT | CASSLQGSLLNTEAFF
TRBJ1-5 | . | TRBV15 | . | TGTGCCACCAGCAGGAGTTATAGCAATCAGCCCCAGCATTTT | CATSRSYSNQPQHF
TRBJ2-3 | TRBD2 | TRBV7-2 | . | TGTGCCAGCAGCTTAGCGGCGGGGGGCACAGATACGCAGTATTTT | CASSLAAGGTDTQYF
TRBJ2-7 | . | TRBV19 | . | TGTGCCAGTAGTATAGGAGACTCCTACGAGCAGTACTTC | CASSIGDSYEQYF
TRBJ2-2 | . | TRBV9 | . | TGTGCCAGCAGCGTAGGGGTGGAGGGCCACACCGGGGAGCTGTTTTTT | CASSVGVEGHTGELFF
TRBJ2-2 | TRBD2 | TRBV18 | once | TGTGCCAGCTCACCACCCCTAGCGGGGGGGCCGTACACCGGGGAGCTGTTTTTT | CASSPPLAGGPYTGELFF
TRBJ2-1 | . | TRBV5-1 | . | TGCGCCAGCAGCACAGGTAACAATGAGCAGTTCTTC | CASSTGNNEQFF
TRBJ2-3 | TRBD1 | TRBV2 | . | TGTGCCAGCAGTGGGGACAGGTTTAGCACAGATACGCAGTATTTT | CASSGDRFSTDTQYF
TRBJ2-2 | TRBD2 | TRBV5-4 | . | TGTGCCAGCACCTTAGCGGGGGGGCAGTCCGGGGAGCTGTTTTTT | CASTLAGGQSGELFF
TRBJ1-5 | . | TRBV30 | . | TGTGCCTGGAGCGAAGGGGGAGAGCCCCAGCATTTT | CAWSEGGEPQHF
TRBJ2-7 | TRBD1 | TRBV18 | . | TGTGCCAGCTCACCCGCCCGGGACAGGGGCTACGAGCAGTACTTC | CASSPARDRGYEQYF
TRBJ1-5 | TRBD1 | TRBV9 | . | TGTGCCAGCAGCACGACAGGGTACAATCAGCCCCAGCATTTT | CASSTTGYNQPQHF
TRBJ2-5 | . | TRBV3-1/TRBV3-2 | . | TGTGCCAGCAGCCAAAGCGGGGAGACCCAGTACTTC | CASSQSGETQYF
TRBJ2-4 | TRBD1 | TRBV3-1/TRBV3-2 | . | TGTGCCAGCAGCCAAGATCCGGGGATCGGGACAGGGCCACTAGCCAAAAACATTCAGTACTTC | CASSQDPGIGTGPLAKNIQYF
TRBJ2-6 | . | TRBV5-5 | . | TGTGCCAGCAGCCGTTGGGGGGAAAGGGCCAACGTCCTGACTTTC | CASSRWGERANVLTF
TRBJ1-3 | . | TRBV5-1 | . | TGCGCCAGCAGCCGAAACCAGGCGCTCTCTGGAAACACCATATATTTT | CASSRNQALSGNTIYF
TRBJ1-2 | TRBD1 | TRBV19 | . | TGTGCCAGTAGTTCCCGGACAGGGGGCTTCTATGGCTACACCTTC | CASSSRTGGFYGYTF
TRBJ1-4 | . | TRBV21-1 | . | TGTGCCAGCAGCAAACTGGGGACAGGGGGCGCAAATGAAAAACTGTTTTTT | CASSKLGTGGANEKLFF
TRBJ2-1 | TRBD1 | TRBV5-1 | . | TGCGCCAGCAGCTTGGTGGCAGGGGGCGGCAATGAGCAGTTCTTC | CASSLVAGGGNEQFF
TRBJ2-1 | . | TRBV19 | . | TGTGCCAGTAGTGACAGTTACAATGAGCAGTTCTTC | CASSDSYNEQFF
TRBJ2-7 | TRBD2 | TRBV6-2/TRBV6-3 | . | TGTGCCAGCAGTTATGAGCGGGGGCAATACGAGCAGTACTTC | CASSYERGQYEQYF
TRBJ2-5 | TRBD2 | TRBV2 | . | TGTGCCAGCAGTGCCGGGGGGGAGACCCAGTACTTC | CASSAGGETQYF
TRBJ2-5 | . | TRBV7-8 | . | TGTGCCAGCAGCTTAGGACAGAAAGAGACCCAGTACTTC | CASSLGQKETQYF
TRBJ2-7 | . | TRBV6-5 | once | TGTGCCAGCAAAAGACAGTCACGATACGAGCAGTACTTC | CASKRQSRYEQYF
TRBJ1-5 | . | TRBV19 | . | TGTGCCAGTAGTCCTGGGGGGACGACAGCCCAGCATTTT | CASSPGGTTAQHF
TRBJ2-5 | TRBD1 | TRBV19 | . | TGTGCCAGTAGTCGTTCGGGGACAGAAAGGAAGACCCAGTACTTC | CASSRSGTERKTQYF
TRBJ2-2 | . | TRBV2 | once | TGTGCCAGCACATCACAGAACCGGAACACCGGGGAGCTGTTTTTT | CASTSQNRNTGELFF
TRBJ2-1 | TRBD1 | TRBV18 | few | TGTGCCAGCTCACTTGACAGGGTTCCTTACAATGAGCAGTTCTTC | CASSLDRVPYNEQFF
TRBJ1-6 | . | TRBV2 | . | TGTGCCGGGAAGACAGAATCTTCGGGTAATTCACCCCTCCACTTT | CAGKTESSGNSPLHF
TRBJ2-7 | . | TRBV10-3 | . | TGTGCCATCAGTGAGGCGAGCTCCTACGAGCAGTACTTC | CAISEASSYEQYF
TRBJ2-7 | TRBD1 | TRBV25-1 | . | TGTGCCAGCAGTACCGACAGGGTCCCCTACGAGCAGTACTTC | CASSTDRVPYEQYF
TRBJ2-5 | TRBD1 | TRBV7-8 | . | TGTGCCAGCAGCCAGACAGGGGGTGGGGAGACCCAGTACTTC | CASSQTGGGETQYF
TRBJ2-7 | . | TRBV27 | . | TGTGCCAGCAGTCCCAACCTCGAGGGCCCGCAGTACTTC | CASSPNLEGPQYF
TRBJ1-2 | . | TRBV27 | . | TGTGCCAGCAGTTCCCCCAGCAGGGCGAACTATGGCTACACCTTC | CASSSPSRANYGYTF
TRBJ2-1 | TRBD2 | TRBV19 | . | TGTGCCAGTAGGGGGACTAGCGGACTCCTCTCCTACAATGAGCAGTTCTTC | CASRGTSGLLSYNEQFF
TRBJ2-3 | . | TRBV5-1 | . | TGCGCCAGCAGCTTGGGTGAGGCTACAGATACGCAGTATTTT | CASSLGEATDTQYF
TRBJ2-2 | TRBD2 | TRBV5-1 | few | TGCGCCAGCAGCTTTACCAGCGGGGGGTCGAACACCGGGGAGCTGTTTTTT | CASSFTSGGSNTGELFF